The present entry profiles one T cell receptor beta chain with its context. The germline V gene has CDR1 LGHDT and CDR2 YNNKEL (reference sequence). V lost 4 bases and J lost 4, with 22 bases in between. This CDR3 contains 17 residues. Preparation of the TCRbeta library involved a method that used unique molecular identifiers. TCRdb fed the PCR reads into MiXCR, producing one record per CDR3 protein. The sample lists approximately 640,000 distinct CDR3 sequences, approximately 15% occurring once. This record comes from a study of T-cell reconstitution after alpha-beta-depleted transplantation in children.

This clonotype was obtained from a human donor who donated a stem cell graft to a child with acute myeloid leukemia. The genes are TRBV3-1 and TRBJ1-2; possible D gene TRBD1, 6 bases. Here the sequenced sample was PBMCs from the stem cell graft donor, taken from the stem cell graft. The CDR3 DNA reads TGTGCCAGCAGCCTTGGGGGAGGGGGACTTCGGACCTATGGCTACACCTTC. Its protein product is CASSLGGGGLRTYGYTF. The full variable domain, with the rest looked up from reference TRBV3-1 and TRBJ1-2, is DTAVSQTPKYLVTQMGNDKSIKCEQNLGHDTMYWYKQDSKKFLKIMFSYNNKELIINETVPNRFSPKSPDKAHLNLHINSLELGDSAVYFCASSLGGGGLRTYGYTFGSGTRLTVV.